This T cell receptor beta chain stems from a study of monozygotic twins with inflammatory bowel disease. Study-wide results and caveats: Some repertoire variability may stem from patients' differing immunosuppressive treatments. Ultimately, a single strong signal or clonotype associated with IBD was not supported.

About this clonotype: The target antigen is unknown.

The CDR3 totals 16 residues. Germline CDR1 reads SGHNT; CDR2 reads YENEEA. One entry per CDR3 protein, without DNA, is what TCRdb gives after re-calling the 5' RACE reads. This sample's table has 110,000 to 150,000 distinct CDR3 sequences. The chain joins TRBV11-3 to TRBJ2-5; TCRdb designates TRBD1, a call that cannot be tested without DNA. The sequence came from a human donor with ulcerative colitis or Crohn's disease, or a healthy co-twin of an affected twin (not recorded which). Sample: blood. The CDR3 reads CASSLTGTGIGETQYF.